The 20 T cell receptor beta chains below come from one sample, sequenced in a study of T cell responses to AZD1222 COVID-19 vaccine (dated by TCRdb to 2020 to 2023). Preparation of the library involved the immunoSEQ multiplex PCR assay. The table was pulled from immuneACCESS by TCRdb, which kept in-frame rearrangements only. Such tables lose some clones; where checked, under half of the loss comes from unresolved V genes, and the rest has no known cause. The sample table contains tens of thousands of clones; only one count was recorded for 80% to 95% of them. The biggest ten clones account for roughly 3.1% of the sample. This sample's time point label indicates: about 28 days (+/-7) after the second vaccine dose. Sequenced material: peripheral blood, taken 28 days after the second AZD1222 dose. The receptors were gathered from an adult who received the AZD1222 COVID-19 vaccine.

The rearrangement joins TRBV7-2 to TRBJ1-2; D gene unclear. V was pared by 0 bases and J by 7 bases, with 9 bases between. This CDR3 is built from 13 residues. CDR1 SGHTA and CDR2 FQGNSA come from the germline V gene. The CDR3 DNA reads TGTGCCAGCAGCTTAGCGTCGGGGTCTGGCTACACCTTC. Translation gives CASSLASGSGYTF. The complete variable domain, with remaining parts taken from reference TRBV7-2 and TRBJ1-2, reads GAGVSQSPSNKVTEKGKDVELRCDPISGHTALYWYRQSLGQGLEFLIYFQGNSAPDKSGLPSDRFSAERTGGSVSTLTIQRTQQEDSAVYLCASSLASGSGYTFGSGTRLTVV.

This clone was counted only a few times. The chain recombines TRBV7-2 with TRBJ2-2; D gene unclear. V lost 3 bases, J lost 4 bases, and 9 bases lay in between. The CDR3 totals 14 residues. Germline assignment: CDR1 SGHTA and CDR2 FQGNSA. The CDR3 nucleotides are TGTGCCAGCAGCTTCCTCGGTCCCACCGGGGAGCTGTTTTTT. It yields the protein CASSFLGPTGELFF.

This chain joins TRBV4-2 and TRBJ2-2; D perhaps matches TRBD2 (5 bases). The V and J ends lost 3 bases and 1 base respectively, with 18 bases between them. Germline assignment: CDR1 LGHNA and CDR2 YNFKEQ. The CDR3 runs to 18 residues. The CDR3 sequence: CASSHLPAGLQNTGELFF. In nucleotides, the CDR3 is TGTGCCAGCAGCCATCTCCCTGCCGGACTTCAGAACACCGGGGAGCTGTTTTTT.

The chain has TRBV7-2 and TRBJ1-1; no clear D. V was shortened by 5 bases and J by 5 bases, with 15 bases between the two germline ends. CDR3 length: 14 amino acids. Germline V gene sequence: CDR1 SGHTA, CDR2 FQGNSA. The CDR3 loop is CASSALGVQTEAFF. The CDR3, as DNA: TGTGCCAGCAGCGCCTTGGGCGTCCAGACTGAAGCTTTCTTT.

The J gene is TRBJ1-6, the V gene TRBV19; D may be TRBD1 (6 bases). This CDR3 spans 15 amino acids. CDR1 LNHDA and CDR2 SQIVND come from the germline V gene (reference sequence). The V end was cut by 5 bases, the J end by 10 bases, with 18 bases between. This chain's CDR3 is CASSGTRGSWSPLHF. CDR3 in DNA: TGTGCCAGTAGTGGGACCAGGGGTTCTTGGTCACCCCTCCACTTT. Supplemented by reference TRBV19 and TRBJ1-6, the full variable domain reads DGGITQSPKYLFRKEGQNVTLSCEQNLNHDAMYWYRQDPGQGLRLIYYSQIVNDFQKGDIAEGYSVSREKKESFPLTVTSAQKNPTAFYLCASSGTRGSWSPLHFGNGTRLTVT.

This chain connects TRBV24-1 to TRBJ1-6; tentative D call: TRBD1 (6 bases). Germline V gene lookup returns CDR1 KGHDR and CDR2 SFDVKD. The CDR3 totals 19 residues. The ends were cut back, 2 bases at V and 8 bases at J, with 24 bases in the middle. Here the CDR3 DNA reads TGTGCCACCAGTGATTATTTCGGGGGGCAGGGCCCAAGTGATTCACCCCTCCACTTT. Translation gives CATSDYFGGQGPSDSPLHF.

The gene calls are TRBV7-2 and TRBJ2-1; 11 bases line up with TRBD2. Germline lookup yields CDR1 SGHTA and CDR2 FQGNSA. With 5 bases clipped from V and 3 bases from J, the junction kept 3 bases outside the gene matches. This CDR3 has 15 amino acids. CDR3 in amino acids: CASSPTSGGYNEQFF. The CDR3 region has the DNA TGTGCCAGCAGCCCAACTAGCGGGGGCTACAATGAGCAGTTCTTC.

The chain has TRBV5-1 and TRBJ2-7; tentative D call: TRBD1 (6 bases). This CDR3 spans 14 amino acids. Germline V gives CDR1 SGHRS, CDR2 YFSETQ. V shed 0 bases and J shed 4 bases, with 11 bases lying between them. The CDR3: CASSLEQGRYEQYF. In DNA form, the CDR3 reads TGCGCCAGCAGCTTGGAACAGGGACGATACGAGCAGTACTTC.

The rearrangement joins TRBV6-5 to TRBJ1-2; D is uncertain. V lost 10 bases to trimming and J lost 0 bases, with 9 bases between them. The CDR3 consists of 12 residues. Germline-derived CDR1 and CDR2 are MNHEY and SVGAGI. The chain's CDR3 is CATSSTNYGYTF. CDR3 nucleotides: TGTGCCACCTCGTCTACTAACTATGGCTACACCTTC.

This clone showed up just once. This sequence joins TRBV19 and TRBJ2-1, with no clear D. The CDR3 length is 12 residues. V was pared by 4 bases and J by 6 bases, with 7 bases between. Germline CDR1 reads LNHDA; CDR2 reads SQIVND (reference sequence). CDR3 sequence: CASSTRGNEQFF. Written as DNA, the CDR3 is TGTGCCAGTAGTACCCGAGGCAATGAGCAGTTCTTC.

The genes are TRBV6-2 or TRBV6-3 and TRBJ2-7, with 9 bases lining up with TRBD2. J was trimmed by 3 bases and V by 2 bases; bases with no gene match: 8. The CDR3 totals 16 residues. The germline gives CDR1 MNHEY, CDR2 SVGEGT. The CDR3 coding sequence is TGTGCCAGCAGTTACGGAATGCGGGGGGGCCTCTACGAGCAGTACTTC. It is translated as CASSYGMRGGLYEQYF.

The rearrangement uses TRBV29-1 and TRBJ1-4, with 7 bases matching TRBD1. Germline values: CDR1 SQVTM, CDR2 ANQGSEA. This CDR3 comprises 14 residues. The junction had 9 bases not matched to a gene; V was cut back by 7 bases and J by 4 bases. The CDR3 loop is CSARRDRLNEKLFF. The CDR3 bases are TGCAGCGCGCGCCGGGACAGACTTAATGAAAAACTGTTTTTT.

This chain links TRBV19 with TRBJ2-3; D perhaps matches TRBD2 (5 bases). Germline CDR1 and CDR2: LNHDA and SQIVND (reference sequence). The CDR3 is 12 residues long. The V end was cut by 8 bases, the J end by 4 bases, with 10 bases between. The DNA of the CDR3 is TGTGCCAGTGGTAGGAGGTCAGATACGCAGTATTTT. Residues: CASGRRSDTQYF.

This chain joins TRBV29-1 and TRBJ2-5, with 12 positions matching TRBD2. This CDR3 spans 15 amino acids. After removal of 3 bases from V and 5 bases from J, the junction contained 7 bases not matched to a gene. In germline, CDR1 is SQVTM, CDR2 ANQGSEA. The CDR3 bases are TGCAGCGTTGATCTACTAGCGGGGGGTCGGGAGACCCAGTACTTC. This sequence encodes CSVDLLAGGRETQYF.

The chain carries TRBV6-6 and TRBJ1-1, with no clear D. The length of the CDR3 is 14 residues. From germline, CDR1 is MNHNY and CDR2 SVGAGI (reference sequence). V was pared by 6 bases and J by 5 bases, with 16 bases between. This chain's CDR3 is CASSRGRGETEAFF. In DNA, the CDR3 is TGTGCCAGCAGCCGAGGACGGGGAGAGACTGAAGCTTTCTTT.

The rearrangement uses TRBV18 and TRBJ1-1, with D unclear. CDR3 size: 14 residues. Trimming cost V 1 base and J 4 bases, with 10 bases left between them. Germline assignment: CDR1 KGHSH and CDR2 LQKENI. CDR3 nucleotides: TGTGCCAGCTCACCACGTCGTACGGGCACTGAAGCTTTCTTT. This encodes CASSPRRTGTEAFF.

The V gene is TRBV6-6, the J gene TRBJ1-2; D is unresolved. CDR3 length equals 13 residues. Trimming shortened V by 2 bases and J by 7 bases, and 11 bases separated the two germline ends. Germline CDR1 is MNHNY and CDR2 is SVGAGI (reference sequence). CDR3 DNA: TGTGCCAGCAGTTACAGTCAGGTGGCTGGCTACACCTTC. It yields the protein CASSYSQVAGYTF.

The J gene is TRBJ1-2, the V gene TRBV30; D may be TRBD1 (6 bases). CDR3 size: 12 residues. Trimming stripped 5 bases from V and 2 bases from J, with 9 bases between. The V gene's germline CDR1 is GTSNPN and CDR2 SVGIG (reference sequence). The CDR3 spells CAWSQGNYGYTF. The CDR3 DNA reads as TGTGCCTGGTCTCAGGGGAACTATGGCTACACCTTC. Combining the CDR3 with reference TRBV30 and TRBJ1-2 gives the whole variable domain SQTIHQWPATLVQPVGSPLSLECTVEGTSNPNLYWYRQAAGRGLQLLFYSVGIGQISSEVPQNLSASRPQDRQFILSSKKLLLSDSGFYLCAWSQGNYGYTFGSGTRLTVV.

The V and J genes are TRBV7-2 and TRBJ1-1, with unresolved D. This CDR3 region has 14 residues. Germline assignment: CDR1 SGHTA and CDR2 FQGNSA. Trimming cost V 0 bases and J 2 bases, with 7 bases left between them. CDR3 in DNA: TGTGCCAGCAGCTTAGCTGCCAGAAACACTGAAGCTTTCTTT. It is translated as CASSLAARNTEAFF.

The CDR3 is CASSFSQNRDANEKLFF. Here the CDR3 DNA reads TGTGCCAGCAGCTTCTCACAGAACCGGGACGCAAATGAAAAACTGTTTTTT. The gene calls are TRBV13 and TRBJ1-4; tentative D call: TRBD1 (5 bases). This CDR3 has 17 residues. V dropped 3 bases and J dropped 5 bases, with 19 bases sitting between them. Germline V CDR1 and CDR2: PRHDT, FYEKMQ (reference sequence).